The 10 T cell receptor beta chains reported below all come from one sample, sequenced in a study of early T cells in non-severe SARS-CoV-2 infection. TCRdb re-called the 5' RACE reads with MiXCR, one entry per CDR3 protein. The table shows around 93,000 distinct CDR3 sequences, with approximately 12% occurring only once. Sequencing used whole blood, obtained at baseline. Receptors originate from an adult who was a healthcare worker with PCR-confirmed SARS-CoV-2 infection or an uninfected control (not recorded which).

J is TRBJ2-3 and V is TRBV3-1; TRBD2 matches 11 bases. The V and J ends lost 2 bases and 4 bases, in that order; junction bases with no gene match: 11. CDR1 LGHDT and CDR2 YNNKEL come from the germline V gene (reference sequence). The CDR3 runs to 18 residues. The chain's CDR3 is CASSQFLSLAGDADTQYF. The CDR3 DNA sequence: TGTGCCAGCAGCCAATTCCTCTCACTAGCGGGAGATGCAGATACGCAGTATTTT.

There are a few counts of this clonotype. The CDR3 here is CAWTGGDTQYF. The DNA of the CDR3 is TGTGCCTGGACGGGGGGAGATACGCAGTATTTT. The chain uses TRBV30 and TRBJ2-3; 7 positions agree with TRBD2. This CDR3 has 11 residues. Germline loops: CDR1 GTSNPN, CDR2 SVGIG (reference sequence). V was pared by 4 bases and J by 5 bases, with 0 bases of the junction left unmatched.

There are a few counts of this clonotype. The CDR3: CASSSGPGNQPQHF. CDR3 DNA sequence: TGTGCCAGCAGCTCCGGGCCGGGGAATCAGCCCCAGCATTTT. The chain recombines TRBV12-3 or TRBV12-4 with TRBJ1-5; D uncertain. CDR3 length equals 14 residues. Trimming shortened V by 6 bases and J by 4 bases, and 13 bases separated the two germline ends.

The J gene is TRBJ2-1, the V gene TRBV5-6; D is perhaps TRBD2 (5 bases). The CDR3 totals 15 residues. The ends were cut back, 7 bases at V and 0 bases at J, with 14 bases in the middle. Germline CDR1 and CDR2: SGHDT and YYEEEE. The CDR3 reads CASGLEVSSYNEQFF. The CDR3 nucleotides read TGTGCCAGCGGTCTGGAGGTTAGCTCCTACAATGAGCAGTTCTTC.

The gene calls are TRBV20-1 and TRBJ2-5, with 7 bases matching TRBD2. This CDR3 is built from 12 residues. Germline V gene sequence: CDR1 DFQATT, CDR2 SNEGSKA (reference sequence). Trimming cost V 7 bases and J 1 base; bases outside gene matches: 3. CDR3 residues: CSVREVQETQYF. For the CDR3, the DNA is TGCAGTGTTCGGGAGGTCCAAGAGACCCAGTACTTC.

The chain has TRBV3-1 and TRBJ2-2; the D gene is possibly TRBD1 (5 bases). The CDR3 is 14 residues long. V was cut by 9 bases and J by 9 bases, with 20 bases left in between. Germline V gene data show CDR1 as LGHDT and CDR2 as YNNKEL (reference sequence). The CDR3 is CASSLGSGARELFF. CDR3 coding DNA: TGTGCCAGTTCCCTAGGTTCTGGGGCCAGGGAGCTGTTTTTT. Full variable domain (outside the CDR3, taken from reference TRBV3-1 and TRBJ2-2): DTAVSQTPKYLVTQMGNDKSIKCEQNLGHDTMYWYKQDSKKFLKIMFSYNNKELIINETVPNRFSPKSPDKAHLNLHINSLELGDSAVYFCASSLGSGARELFFGEGSRLTVL.

This clonotype was counted many times. The chain uses TRBV9 and TRBJ2-1; D gene uncertain. Between the trimmed V and J ends, which lost 4 bases and 4 bases, there was a span of 12 bases. This CDR3 is built from 14 residues. Germline values: CDR1 SGDLS, CDR2 YYNGEE. The CDR3 DNA sequence: TGTGCCAGCAGCCCAGAGGCTAGATACAATGAGCAGTTCTTC. Translating gives CASSPEARYNEQFF.

There are a few counts of this clonotype. The chain couples TRBV27 to TRBJ1-6, with TRBD1 as a possible D gene (6 bases). Germline CDR1 MNHEY, CDR2 SMNVEV (reference sequence). This CDR3 comprises 13 residues. Trimming stripped 6 bases from V and 7 bases from J, with 10 bases between. The CDR3 coding sequence is TGTGCCAGCAGATGGACAGACAATTCACCCCTCCACTTT. Translated, it gives CASRWTDNSPLHF.

This clonotype was seen repeatedly, ten times or more. The V call is TRBV2, the J call TRBJ2-1; 11 nucleotides align to TRBD2. There are 13 residues in the CDR3. CDR1 SNHLY and CDR2 FYNNEI come from the germline V gene. With 8 bases clipped from V and 7 bases from J, the junction kept 4 bases outside the gene matches. CDR3: CASSRLAGNEQFF. The CDR3, as DNA: TGTGCCAGCTCCAGACTAGCGGGAAATGAGCAGTTCTTC.

This clonotype was seen a handful of times. The V and J genes are TRBV6-6 and TRBJ1-1; D gene uncertain. Germline V CDR1 and CDR2: MNHNY, SVGAGI (reference sequence). Trimming cost V 4 bases and J 11 bases, with 14 bases left between them. The CDR3 consists of 12 residues. The DNA for the CDR3 is TGTGCCAGCAGTTGGCTCTGGGAAACGGCTTTCTTT. Translation: CASSWLWETAFF.